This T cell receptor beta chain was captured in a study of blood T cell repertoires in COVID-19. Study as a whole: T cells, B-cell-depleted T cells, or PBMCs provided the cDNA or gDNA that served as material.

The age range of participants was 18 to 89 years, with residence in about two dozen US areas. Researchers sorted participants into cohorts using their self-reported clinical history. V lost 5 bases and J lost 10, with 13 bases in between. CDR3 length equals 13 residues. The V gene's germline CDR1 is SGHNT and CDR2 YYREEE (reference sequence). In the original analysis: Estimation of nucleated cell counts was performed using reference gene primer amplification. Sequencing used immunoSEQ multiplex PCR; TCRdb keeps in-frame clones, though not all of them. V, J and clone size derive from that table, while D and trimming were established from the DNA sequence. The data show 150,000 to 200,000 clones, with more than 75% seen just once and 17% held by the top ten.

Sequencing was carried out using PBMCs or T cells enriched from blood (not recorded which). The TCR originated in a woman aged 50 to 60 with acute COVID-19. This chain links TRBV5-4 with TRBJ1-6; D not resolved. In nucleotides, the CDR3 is TGTGCCAGCAGTCCAGAGGGAGGGTCACCCCTCCACTTT. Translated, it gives CASSPEGGSPLHF.